Below are 16 T cell receptor beta chains sequenced from a single sample in a study of blood T cell repertoires in COVID-19. Sequencing was performed with immunoSEQ multiplex PCR; in TCRdb, only in-frame clones are kept and a portion is missing. Of 130,000 to 150,000 clones listed, approximately 80% were seen once; the top ten hold around 13%. Sequencing was done on a sample of peripheral blood. These receptors were collected from a man in his fifties or sixties with active or convalescent COVID-19.

The chain is built from TRBV28 and TRBJ2-7; the match to TRBD2 covers 9 bases. Germline V gives CDR1 MDHEN, CDR2 SYDVKM. This CDR3 region has 19 residues. The V gene end was trimmed by 3 bases and the J gene end by 0 bases; junction bases not matched to a gene: 15. This CDR3 is CASSFLLGAGGPSSYEQYF. In DNA, the CDR3 is TGTGCCAGCAGTTTTTTATTGGGAGCGGGAGGACCGAGCTCCTACGAGCAGTACTTC. Filled out from reference TRBV28 and TRBJ2-7, the complete variable domain reads DVKVTQSSRYLVKRTGEKVFLECVQDMDHENMFWYRQDPGLGLRLIYFSYDVKMKEKGDIPEGYSVSREKKERFSLILESASTNQTSMYLCASSFLLGAGGPSSYEQYFGPGTRLTVT.

This rearrangement joins TRBV7-7 to TRBJ1-5, with unresolved D. The length of the CDR3 is 13 residues. From germline, CDR1 is SSHAT and CDR2 FNYEAQ (reference sequence). V lost 2 bases and J lost 5, with 7 bases in between. The CDR3 spells CASSLQQDQPQHF. CDR3 DNA sequence: TGTGCCAGCAGCTTACAGCAGGATCAGCCCCAGCATTTT.

The rearrangement links TRBV28 to TRBJ2-1; 13 bases line up with TRBD2. Looked up from germline, CDR1 is MDHEN and CDR2 is SYDVKM. V shed 6 bases and J 5 bases; nucleotides not matched to a gene: 1. The CDR3 is 14 amino acids. The CDR3 bases are TGTGCCAGCAGGGGGACTAGCGGGAACAATGAGCAGTTCTTC. Translated, it gives CASRGTSGNNEQFF.

This clone was observed a few times. This rearrangement joins TRBV18 to TRBJ1-5; tentative D call: TRBD1 (6 bases). CDR1 is KGHSH and CDR2 is LQKENI in the germline V gene. V was shortened by 5 bases and J by 7 bases, with 15 bases between the two germline ends. The CDR3 runs to 14 residues. The CDR3 sequence: CASSARGGGQPQHF. CDR3 nucleotide sequence: TGTGCCAGCTCAGCACGCGGGGGCGGACAGCCCCAGCATTTT.

This chain connects TRBV4-3 to TRBJ2-3, with 7 bases aligning to TRBD2. This CDR3 comprises 15 residues. The junction had 5 bases not matched to a gene; V was cut back by 5 bases and J by 0 bases. From germline, CDR1 is LGHNA and CDR2 YSLEER. Written as DNA, the CDR3 is TGCGCCAGCAGCGCGGGAGTCCAAAGCACAGATACGCAGTATTTT. The encoded protein is CASSAGVQSTDTQYF.

V and J are TRBV11-3 and TRBJ2-7, with a possible D match to TRBD2 (7 bases). CDR1 and CDR2 (germline): SGHNT, YENEEA. The CDR3 runs to 13 residues. Trimming pared 4 bases from V and 9 bases from J, leaving 16 bases between. CDR3 nucleotides: TGTGCCAGCAGCTCTACACGGGGGGCAAGGCAGTACTTC. Its protein is CASSSTRGARQYF.

This chain links TRBV10-3 with TRBJ2-1; perhaps TRBD2 as D (7 bases). The germline gives CDR1 ENHRY, CDR2 SYGVKD. CDR3 length: 16 residues. Trimming shortened V by 0 bases and J by 4 bases, and 13 bases separated the two germline ends. The CDR3 sequence: CAISESRAGAYNEQFF. CDR3 coding DNA: TGTGCCATCAGTGAGTCGAGGGCGGGGGCTTACAATGAGCAGTTCTTC.

The chain uses TRBV2 and TRBJ2-1, with 8 bases lining up with TRBD2. CDR3 length equals 17 residues. Unmatched junction bases numbered 15, after V lost 6 bases and J lost 5 bases. Germline V gene sequence: CDR1 SNHLY, CDR2 FYNNEI. CDR3 nucleotides: TGTGCCAGCAGCCCGACTTGGAGGGCAGCGGGAGACAATGAGCAGTTCTTC. Translating it yields CASSPTWRAAGDNEQFF.

This clone was detected a few times. V and J are TRBV25-1 and TRBJ2-2; D gene uncertain. There are 11 residues in the CDR3. In germline, CDR1 is MGHDK, CDR2 SYGVNS. V was shortened by 7 bases and J by 4 bases, with 4 bases between the two germline ends. CDR3: CASTRTGELFF. The CDR3 DNA follows: TGTGCCAGCACCCGCACCGGGGAGCTGTTTTTT.

The chain links TRBV3-1 (or the pseudogene TRBV3-2) to TRBJ1-1, with D unresolved. Germline V gene lookup returns CDR1 LGHDT and CDR2 YNNKEL (reference sequence). The CDR3 is 13 amino acids. V was clipped by 0 bases and J by 6 bases, with 8 bases between them. The CDR3: CASSQDLLSEAFF. In DNA, the CDR3 is TGTGCCAGCAGCCAAGACTTGTTATCTGAAGCTTTCTTT.

This CDR3 reads CASSYSTSGQDTQYF. The CDR3 DNA follows: TGTGCCAGCAGTTACTCGACTAGCGGGCAAGATACGCAGTATTTT. The chain is built from TRBV6-5 and TRBJ2-3; TRBD2 matches 10 bases. Losses at the gene ends were 0 bases for V and 5 bases for J; bases not matched to a gene: 2. Germline lookup yields CDR1 MNHEY and CDR2 SVGAGI. This CDR3 region has 15 residues.

This sequence joins TRBV15 and TRBJ2-7, with 11 bases fitting TRBD2. Unmatched junction bases numbered 8, after V lost 3 bases and J lost 4 bases. CDR1 is LNHNV and CDR2 is YYDKDF in the germline V gene (reference sequence). CDR3 length equals 16 residues. CDR3 sequence: CATSSFTSGRKYEQYF. The DNA of the CDR3 is TGTGCCACCAGCAGTTTTACTAGCGGGAGAAAATACGAGCAGTACTTC.

This clone was seen a handful of times. The chain recombines TRBV7-9 with TRBJ1-6, with D perhaps TRBD1 (5 bases). V lost 5 bases and J lost 7, with 18 bases in between. This CDR3 region has 16 residues. Germline V gives CDR1 SEHNR, CDR2 FQNEAQ (reference sequence). DNA for the CDR3: TGTGCCAGCAGCCCCGCCCGGGGGGAAAGGAATTCACCCCTCCACTTT. Translated, it gives CASSPARGERNSPLHF.

The rearrangement links TRBV9 to TRBJ2-3; maybe TRBD2 (6 bases). Trimming took 0 bases from V and 6 from J, leaving 14 bases between them. Germline lookup yields CDR1 SGDLS and CDR2 YYNGEE. The length of the CDR3 is 15 residues. This CDR3 is CASSVAGAGTDTQYF. For the CDR3, the DNA is TGTGCCAGCAGCGTAGCTGGTGCGGGGACGGATACGCAGTATTTT.

The chain has TRBV19 and TRBJ1-3; 9 bases fit TRBD1. Germline V lookup: CDR1 LNHDA, CDR2 SQIVND (reference sequence). J gave up 1 base and V 6 bases, and 10 bases lay outside the gene matches. This CDR3 contains 17 residues. CDR3 DNA: TGTGCCAGTAGCAGAGACTCGGGACAGGGATCTGGAAACACCATATATTTT. It encodes CASSRDSGQGSGNTIYF.

This clone was recorded once. DNA for the CDR3: TGTGCCAGCAGCGCCGGGGCGGGGAGTGAGCAGTTCTTC. Amino acid sequence: CASSAGAGSEQFF. This rearrangement joins TRBV9 to TRBJ2-1; possibly TRBD2 for D (6 bases). The V end was cut by 3 bases, the J end by 9 bases, with 13 bases between. Per the germline V gene, CDR1 is SGDLS and CDR2 is YYNGEE. The CDR3 has 13 amino acids.